One and the same sample provided the 4 T cell receptor beta chains below, sequenced in a study of CD8+ T cells in alopecia areata. Following RNA extraction, reverse transcription yielded cDNA that acted as the sequencing template. Assay: immunoSEQ multiplex PCR; the TCRdb copy retains only in-frame clones and omits some. Here the sample spans about 200,000 clones, about 53% being singletons. The sample here was CD4+ T cells sorted from blood, taken at week 0. The receptors come from a human donor with alopecia areata.

The chain uses TRBV27 and TRBJ2-5; 7 bases are a match to TRBD1. The CDR3 is 13 amino acids. From germline, CDR1 is MNHEY and CDR2 SMNVEV (reference sequence). The junction had 1 base not matched to a gene; V was cut back by 3 bases and J by 3 bases. The CDR3 loop is CASSFDREETQYF. CDR3 nucleotides: TGTGCCAGCAGTTTTGACAGGGAAGAGACCCAGTACTTC.

This clone turned up a few times. The chain has TRBV7-6 and TRBJ2-7, with 9 bases lining up with TRBD2. Germline V lookup: CDR1 SGHVS, CDR2 FNYEAQ. Unmatched junction bases numbered 1, after V lost 3 bases and J lost 4 bases. This CDR3 comprises 13 residues. In DNA form, the CDR3 reads TGTGCCAGCAGCTTTCTAGCGGGGTACGAGCAGTACTTC. Translation gives CASSFLAGYEQYF. Combining the CDR3 with reference TRBV7-6 and TRBJ2-7 gives the whole variable domain GAGVSQSPRYKVTKRGQDVALRCDPISGHVSLYWYRQALGQGPEFLTYFNYEAQQDKSGLPNDRFSAERPEGSISTLTIQRTEQRDSAMYRCASSFLAGYEQYFGPGTRLTVT.

V and J are TRBV29-1 and TRBJ1-1; D uncertain. CDR3 size: 12 residues. Trimming shortened V by 7 bases and J by 3 bases, and 12 bases separated the two germline ends. Germline V gives CDR1 SQVTM, CDR2 ANQGSEA. This CDR3 reads CSARARHTEAFF. The CDR3 nucleotides read TGCAGCGCCCGAGCACGCCACACTGAAGCTTTCTTT.

The chain links TRBV2 to TRBJ2-1; a possible D gene is TRBD1 (6 bases). Germline V gives CDR1 SNHLY, CDR2 FYNNEI. The CDR3 contains 12 residues. Trimming pared 6 bases from V and 7 bases from J, leaving 10 bases between. CDR3 residues: CASRDRGNEQFF. In DNA form, the CDR3 reads TGTGCCAGCAGGGATAGGGGGAATGAGCAGTTCTTC.